This T cell receptor (beta chain) was profiled in a study of blood T cell repertoires in COVID-19. Clones were sequenced by immunoSEQ multiplex PCR, and TCRdb holds only the in-frame ones, with some missing. The sample lists some 150,000 clones; approximately 80% were seen once. The CDR3 is 19 residues long. The clonotype comes from a woman in her thirties or forties who had recovered from COVID-19. V is TRBV21-1 and J is TRBJ2-1; TRBD1 is the table's D call and was not checked against the DNA. TRBV21-1 is marked as a pseudogene. The sample consisted of PBMCs or T cells enriched from blood (not recorded which). Here the CDR3 DNA reads TGTGCCAGCAGCAAATGGAGAGGGGGCATGAAAACGTTTGGCAATGAGCAGTTCTTC. Encoded protein: CASSKWRGGMKTFGNEQFF.